A selection of T cell receptor beta chains follows, all from one sample in a study of T cells in Graves' hyperthyroidism and ophthalmopathy. TCRdb fed the multiplex PCR reads into MiXCR, producing one record per CDR3 protein. Among some 350,000 distinct CDR3 sequences listed, 15% were seen once. The sample consisted of blood. The receptor source for this set is a woman in her fifties or sixties with Graves' ophthalmopathy. The CDR3 runs from the conserved cysteine through the conserved F or W. The D gene is left open where the match is weak. The size of a clone is reported for some rows only, either as once, few or many, or as a class for expanded clones.

size	V	length	D	J	CDR3	DNA
many	TRBV5-1	17	TRBD1	TRBJ2-3	CASSVGTGAIGADTQYF	TGCGCCAGCAGCGTGGGGACAGGGGCCATAGGTGCAGATACGCAGTATTTT
many	TRBV20-1	12	.	TRBJ2-7	CSANDASYEQYF	TGCAGTGCTAATGACGCCAGCTACGAGCAGTACTTC
.	TRBV3-1	15	.	TRBJ2-5	CASTPGTGAPETQYF	TGTGCCAGCACCCCCGGGACGGGAGCTCCCGAGACCCAGTACTTC
many	TRBV5-1	14	TRBD1	TRBJ2-7	CASSGDRGIDEQYF	TGCGCCAGCAGCGGGGACAGGGGAATCGACGAGCAGTACTTC
many	TRBV18	12	.	TRBJ2-3	CASSPSTDTQYF	TGTGCCAGCTCACCTTCCACAGATACGCAGTATTTT
few	TRBV20-1	15	.	TRBJ2-4	CSAARFTGTKNIQYF	TGCAGTGCCGCCCGCTTTACAGGGACCAAAAACATTCAGTACTTC
few	TRBV10-2	18	TRBD2	TRBJ2-2	CASSGLAGAGPRTGELFF	TGCGCCAGCTCGGGACTAGCGGGAGCTGGTCCACGCACCGGGGAGCTGTTTTTT
many	TRBV11-2	12	.	TRBJ1-1	CASSLVGTGAFF	TGTGCCAGCAGCTTAGTCGGCACTGGGGCTTTCTTT
many	TRBV30	15	TRBD1	TRBJ1-1	CAWSISTGGYTEAFF	TGTGCCTGGAGTATCTCGACAGGGGGCTACACTGAAGCTTTCTTT
.	TRBV2	12	.	TRBJ1-1	CASSASNTEAFF	TGTGCCAGCAGTGCATCGAACACTGAAGCTTTCTTT
many	TRBV7-2	17	TRBD2	TRBJ2-3	CASSFRTSGPGGDTQYF	TGTGCCAGCAGCTTTAGGACTAGCGGTCCCGGCGGAGATACGCAGTATTTT
few	TRBV25-1	15	.	TRBJ1-1	CASSDGPGGNTEAFF	TGTGCCAGCAGTGATGGCCCAGGAGGGAACACTGAAGCTTTCTTT
.	TRBV28	15	.	TRBJ1-1	CASSRQFAGNTEAFF	TGTGCCAGCAGCCGACAGTTTGCTGGGAACACTGAAGCTTTCTTT
many	TRBV12-3/TRBV12-4	14	TRBD1	TRBJ2-7	CASRYRGPDYEQYF	TGTGCCAGCAGATACAGGGGACCCGACTACGAGCAGTACTTC
.	TRBV20-1	18	TRBD2	TRBJ2-1	CSARDPIIAGSSYNEQFF	TGCAGTGCTAGAGATCCCATAATAGCGGGGAGCTCCTACAATGAGCAGTTCTTC
many	TRBV5-1	18	TRBD1	TRBJ1-1	CASSLEGPGGGWATEAFF	TGCGCCAGCAGCTTGGAGGGACCAGGGGGCGGATGGGCCACTGAAGCTTTCTTT
.	TRBV11-3	13	TRBD1	TRBJ2-7	CASGSGTAYEQYF	TGTGCCAGCGGCTCCGGGACAGCCTACGAGCAGTACTTC
many	TRBV13	15	.	TRBJ2-7	CASSLYQGITYEQYF	TGTGCCAGCAGCTTATATCAGGGGATCACCTACGAGCAGTACTTC